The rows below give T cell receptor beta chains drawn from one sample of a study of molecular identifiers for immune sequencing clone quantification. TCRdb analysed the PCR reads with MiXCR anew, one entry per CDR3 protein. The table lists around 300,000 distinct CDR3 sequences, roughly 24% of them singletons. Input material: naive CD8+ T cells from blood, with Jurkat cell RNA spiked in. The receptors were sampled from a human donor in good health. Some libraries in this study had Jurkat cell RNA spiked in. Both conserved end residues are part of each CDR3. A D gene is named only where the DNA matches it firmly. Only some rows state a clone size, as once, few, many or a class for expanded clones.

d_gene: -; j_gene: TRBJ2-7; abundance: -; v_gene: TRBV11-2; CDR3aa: CASSPIALPSDEQYF; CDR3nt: TGTGCCAGCAGCCCCATCGCACTTCCGAGCGACGAGCAGTACTTC
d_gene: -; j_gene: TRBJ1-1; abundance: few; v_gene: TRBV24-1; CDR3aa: CATSDVDSDSAFF; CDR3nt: TGTGCCACCAGTGATGTCGACTCTGACTCGGCTTTCTTT
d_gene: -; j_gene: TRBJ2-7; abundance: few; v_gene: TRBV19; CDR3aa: CASSIDLGQGYEQYF; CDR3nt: TGTGCCAGTAGTATAGATCTGGGGCAGGGCTACGAGCAGTACTTC
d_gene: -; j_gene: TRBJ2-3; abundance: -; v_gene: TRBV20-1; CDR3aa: CSARDMVARQTGDTQYF; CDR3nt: TGCAGTGCTAGAGATATGGTGGCTAGACAAACAGGGGATACGCAGTATTTT
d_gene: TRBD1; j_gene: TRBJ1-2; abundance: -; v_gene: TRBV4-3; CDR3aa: CASSQGQGVVHGYTF; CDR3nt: TGCGCCAGCAGCCAAGGGCAGGGGGTCGTGCATGGCTACACCTTC
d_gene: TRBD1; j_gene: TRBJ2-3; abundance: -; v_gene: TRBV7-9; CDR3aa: CASSPLGTGFKDTQYF; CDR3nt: TGTGCCAGCAGCCCCCTCGGGACAGGATTTAAAGATACGCAGTATTTT
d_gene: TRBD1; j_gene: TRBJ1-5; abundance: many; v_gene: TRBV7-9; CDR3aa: CASTTGVGNQPQHF; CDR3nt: TGTGCCAGCACTACAGGGGTCGGCAATCAGCCCCAGCATTTT
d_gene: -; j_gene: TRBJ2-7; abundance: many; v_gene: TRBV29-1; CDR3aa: CSVEVVGSYEQYF; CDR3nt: TGCAGCGTCGAGGTTGTCGGGAGCTACGAGCAGTACTTC
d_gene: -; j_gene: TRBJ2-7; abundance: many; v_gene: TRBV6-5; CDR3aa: CASSYAGMEQYF; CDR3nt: TGTGCCAGCAGTTACGCAGGGATGGAGCAGTACTTC
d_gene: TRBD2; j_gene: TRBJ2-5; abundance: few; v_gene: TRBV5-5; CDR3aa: CASSRDYIHQETQYF; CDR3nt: TGTGCCAGCAGCCGGGACTACATACACCAAGAGACCCAGTACTTC
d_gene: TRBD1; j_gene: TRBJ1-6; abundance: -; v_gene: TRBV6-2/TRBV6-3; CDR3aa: CASSPHQGANSPLHF; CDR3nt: TGTGCCAGCAGTCCTCACCAGGGGGCCAATTCACCCCTCCACTTT
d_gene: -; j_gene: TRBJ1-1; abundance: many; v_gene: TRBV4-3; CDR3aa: CASSQDEVIRSEAFF; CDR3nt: TGCGCCAGCAGCCAAGATGAGGTGATTCGGTCTGAAGCTTTCTTT
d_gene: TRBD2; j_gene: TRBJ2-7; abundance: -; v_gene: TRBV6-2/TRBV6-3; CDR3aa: CASSPFGGLADEQYF; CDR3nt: TGTGCCAGCAGCCCTTTTGGGGGTCTAGCGGACGAGCAGTACTTC
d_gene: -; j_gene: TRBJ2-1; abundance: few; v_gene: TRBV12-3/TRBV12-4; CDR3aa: CASSLVWQGPGEQFF; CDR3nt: TGTGCCAGCAGTTTAGTCTGGCAGGGCCCCGGGGAGCAGTTCTTC
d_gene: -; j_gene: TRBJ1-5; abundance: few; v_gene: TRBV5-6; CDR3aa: CASSFGTSNQPQHF; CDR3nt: TGTGCCAGCAGCTTCGGGACGTCCAATCAGCCCCAGCATTTT
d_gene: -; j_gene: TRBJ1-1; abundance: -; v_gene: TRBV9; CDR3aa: CASSPYGKNTEALF; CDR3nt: TGTGCCAGCAGCCCTTATGGAAAGAACACTGAAGCTCTCTTT
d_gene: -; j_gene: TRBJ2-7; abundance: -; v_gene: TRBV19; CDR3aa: CASSIGLGLDNEQYF; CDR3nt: TGTGCCAGTAGTATAGGCCTAGGCCTGGACAACGAGCAGTACTTC
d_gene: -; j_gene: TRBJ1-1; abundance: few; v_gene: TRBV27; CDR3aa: CASSRGGYQNTEAFF; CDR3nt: TGTGCCAGCAGTAGGGGGGGATACCAGAACACTGAAGCTTTCTTT
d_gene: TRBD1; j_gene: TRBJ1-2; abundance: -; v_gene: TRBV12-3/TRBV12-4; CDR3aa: CASSGDRRDGYTF; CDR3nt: TGTGCCAGCAGTGGGGACAGGCGTGATGGCTACACCTTC
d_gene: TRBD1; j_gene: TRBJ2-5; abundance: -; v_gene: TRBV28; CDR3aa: CASSDRGLGETQHF; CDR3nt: TGTGCCAGCAGTGACAGGGGGCTCGGAGAGACCCAGCACTTC
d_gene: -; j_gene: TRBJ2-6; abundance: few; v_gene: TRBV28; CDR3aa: CASSDADVLTF; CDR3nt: TGTGCCAGCAGTGACGCTGACGTCCTGACTTTC
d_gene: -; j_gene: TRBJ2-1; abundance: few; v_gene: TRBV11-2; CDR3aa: CASSPHLGAGSYNEQFF; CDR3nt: TGTGCCAGCAGCCCCCACCTAGGGGCAGGGTCCTACAATGAGCAGTTCTTC
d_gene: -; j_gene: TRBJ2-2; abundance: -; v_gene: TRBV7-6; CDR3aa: CASTRQGGSTGELFF; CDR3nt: TGTGCCAGCACAAGACAGGGAGGTAGCACCGGGGAGCTGTTTTTT
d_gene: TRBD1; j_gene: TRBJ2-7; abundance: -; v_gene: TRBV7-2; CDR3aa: CASSLAPRTGEEQYF; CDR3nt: TGTGCCAGCAGCTTAGCACCACGGACAGGGGAAGAGCAGTACTTC
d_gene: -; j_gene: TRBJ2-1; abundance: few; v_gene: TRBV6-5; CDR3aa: CASSYTGPSSYNEQFF; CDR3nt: TGTGCCAGCAGTTACACAGGCCCAAGCTCCTACAATGAGCAGTTCTTC
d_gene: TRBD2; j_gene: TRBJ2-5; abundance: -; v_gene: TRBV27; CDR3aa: CASSSIYRTRGGKETQYF; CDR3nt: TGTGCCAGCAGTTCTATCTACCGGACCCGCGGGGGTAAAGAGACCCAGTACTTC
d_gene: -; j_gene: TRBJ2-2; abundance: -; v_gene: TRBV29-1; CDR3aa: CSVARGSGELFF; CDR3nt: TGCAGCGTTGCCAGGGGCTCCGGGGAGCTGTTTTTT
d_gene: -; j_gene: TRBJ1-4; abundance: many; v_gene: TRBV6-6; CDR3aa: CASSDSGQGQAGEKLFF; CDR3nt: TGTGCCAGCTCCGATTCGGGACAAGGGCAGGCGGGTGAAAAACTGTTTTTT
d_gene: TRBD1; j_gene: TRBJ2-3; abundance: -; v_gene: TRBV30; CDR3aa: CAWSVQGRTGDTQYF; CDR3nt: TGTGCCTGGAGTGTGCAGGGCAGGACAGGGGATACGCAGTATTTT
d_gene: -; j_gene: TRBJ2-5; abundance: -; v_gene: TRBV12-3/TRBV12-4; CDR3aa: CASSPPPEVEGTQNF; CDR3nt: TGTGCCAGCAGCCCCCCTCCTGAGGTTGAGGGGACCCAGAACTTC
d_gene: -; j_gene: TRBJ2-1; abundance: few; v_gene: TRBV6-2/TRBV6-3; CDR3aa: CVSSYSFGGYNEQFF; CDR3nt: TGTGTCAGCAGTTACTCTTTTGGGGGTTACAATGAGCAGTTCTTC
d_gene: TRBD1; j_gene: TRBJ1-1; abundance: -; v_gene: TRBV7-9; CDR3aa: CASGDRGSEAFF; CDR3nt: TGTGCCAGCGGTGACAGGGGCTCTGAAGCTTTCTTT
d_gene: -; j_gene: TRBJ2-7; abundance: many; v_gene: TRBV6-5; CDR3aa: CASSYLDGSSYEQYF; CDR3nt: TGTGCCAGCAGTTACCTAGACGGGAGTAGTTACGAGCAGTACTTC
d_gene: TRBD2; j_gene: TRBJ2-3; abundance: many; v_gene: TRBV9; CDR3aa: CASSVTLAGNTDTQYF; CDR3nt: TGTGCCAGCAGCGTAACGCTAGCGGGAAACACAGATACGCAGTATTTT
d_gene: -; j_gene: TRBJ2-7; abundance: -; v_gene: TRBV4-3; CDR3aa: CASSQGPGEGYEQYF; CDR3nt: TGCGCCAGCAGCCAAGGACCCGGGGAAGGCTACGAGCAGTACTTC
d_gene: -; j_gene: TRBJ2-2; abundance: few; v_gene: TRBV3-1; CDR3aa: CASSQGARSTGELFF; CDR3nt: TGTGCCAGCAGCCAGGGGGCGCGCAGCACCGGGGAGCTGTTTTTT
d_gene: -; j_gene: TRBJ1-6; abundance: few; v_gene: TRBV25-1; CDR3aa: CASSQGVGNSPLHF; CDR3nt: TGTGCCAGCTCCCAGGGTGTCGGTAATTCACCCCTCCACTTT
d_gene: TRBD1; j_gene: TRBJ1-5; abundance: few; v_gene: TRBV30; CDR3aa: CAWSVRGQGEVWSNQPQHF; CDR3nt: TGTGCCTGGAGTGTACGGGGACAGGGGGAAGTATGGAGCAATCAGCCCCAGCATTTT
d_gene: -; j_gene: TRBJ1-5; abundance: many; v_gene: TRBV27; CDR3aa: CASSTEYSNQPQHF; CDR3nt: TGTGCCAGCAGTACGGAGTACTCCAATCAGCCCCAGCATTTT
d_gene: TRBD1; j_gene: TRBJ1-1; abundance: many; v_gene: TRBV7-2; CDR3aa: CASSTDRGWTEAFF; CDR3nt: TGTGCCAGCAGCACCGACAGGGGGTGGACTGAAGCTTTCTTT
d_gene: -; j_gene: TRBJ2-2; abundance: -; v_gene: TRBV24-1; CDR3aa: CATSEDHTGELFF; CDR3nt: TGTGCCACCAGTGAAGACCACACCGGGGAGCTGTTTTTT
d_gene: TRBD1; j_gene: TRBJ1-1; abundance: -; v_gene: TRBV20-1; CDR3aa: CSAAGTATTNTEAFF; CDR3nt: TGCAGTGCGGCCGGGACAGCAACTACTAACACTGAAGCTTTCTTT
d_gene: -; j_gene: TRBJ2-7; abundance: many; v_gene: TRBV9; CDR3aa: CASSVGGPPYEQYF; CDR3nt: TGTGCCAGCAGCGTAGGCGGACCACCTTACGAGCAGTACTTC
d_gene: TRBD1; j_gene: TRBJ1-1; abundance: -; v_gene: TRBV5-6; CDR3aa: CASSATGVLKAFF; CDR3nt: TGTGCCAGCAGCGCGACAGGGGTACTTAAAGCTTTCTTT
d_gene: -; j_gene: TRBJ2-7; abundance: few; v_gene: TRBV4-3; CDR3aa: CASSQEFFGGAYEQYF; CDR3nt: TGCGCCAGCAGCCAAGAATTTTTCGGGGGAGCCTACGAGCAGTACTTC
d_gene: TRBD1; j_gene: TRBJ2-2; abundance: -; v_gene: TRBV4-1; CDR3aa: CASSRTSGQGTGELFF; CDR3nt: TGCGCCAGCAGCCGCACCTCCGGACAGGGGACCGGGGAGCTGTTTTTT
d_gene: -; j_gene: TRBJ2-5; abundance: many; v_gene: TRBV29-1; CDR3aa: CSVEWAGAQETQYF; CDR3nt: TGCAGCGTTGAGTGGGCAGGGGCCCAAGAGACCCAGTACTTC